These 25 T cell receptor beta chains originate from one sample sequenced in a study of cytomegalovirus exposure and HLA in healthy donors. Researchers ran the PCR with 60 Vbeta and 13 Jbeta primers. Using immunoSEQ multiplex PCR, the repertoire was profiled, and TCRdb retains in-frame clones only, with some absent. The sample has about 140,000 clones; 73% are singletons. The sequencing input was PBMCs. The receptors derive from a middle-aged woman in good health and CMV-seronegative.

The chain is built from TRBV7-6 and TRBJ2-2; D may be TRBD1 (6 bases). V lost 5 bases and J 4 bases, leaving 11 bases between the germline ends. CDR1 and CDR2 from the germline V gene are SGHVS and FNYEAQ. This CDR3 comprises 14 residues. CDR3 sequence: CASSNGQFTGELFF. The DNA of the CDR3 is TGTGCCAGCAGCAACGGACAGTTCACCGGGGAGCTGTTTTTT.

The V call is TRBV27, the J call TRBJ2-1; D possibly corresponds to TRBD1 (6 bases). The CDR3 is made up of 16 amino acids. CDR1 is MNHEY and CDR2 is SMNVEV in the germline V gene (reference sequence). The V end lost 5 bases, the J end lost 7 bases, and 21 bases lay between the germline ends. The CDR3: CASSPATGKVSNEQFF. For the CDR3, the DNA is TGTGCCAGCAGTCCCGCTACAGGGAAGGTATCGAATGAGCAGTTCTTC.

The J gene is TRBJ1-5, the V gene TRBV5-6; D is undetermined. The V end was cut by 0 bases, the J end by 3 bases, with 7 bases between. The CDR3 covers 14 residues. Per germline, CDR1 SGHDT and CDR2 YYEEEE. The CDR3: CASSLAGNNQPQHF. The DNA of the CDR3 is TGTGCCAGCAGCTTGGCCGGTAACAATCAGCCCCAGCATTTT.

This chain joins TRBV4-1 and TRBJ1-2; 9 nucleotides match TRBD1. With V trimmed by 3 bases and J by 8 bases, 7 bases remained unmatched. There are 14 residues in the CDR3. CDR1 and CDR2 from the germline V gene are MGHRA and YSYEKL. The CDR3 bases are TGCGCCAGCAGCCAGGGGACAGGGAGAGGCGGCTACACCTTC. Amino acid sequence: CASSQGTGRGGYTF.

CDR3 bases: TGTGCCAGCCTTTCGGGCACAGATACGCAGTATTTT. Its protein is CASLSGTDTQYF. The chain employs TRBV27 and TRBJ2-3; D call uncertain. Germline CDR1 and CDR2: MNHEY and SMNVEV (reference sequence). The germline V and J ends were trimmed by 8 bases and 1 base, with 7 bases remaining between them. This CDR3 is 12 amino acids long.

The chain carries TRBV5-1 and TRBJ2-1, with 9 bases fitting TRBD1. Per the germline V gene, CDR1 is SGHRS and CDR2 is YFSETQ. This CDR3 contains 17 residues. V shed 0 bases, J shed 7 bases, and the junction held 11 bases outside the gene matches. The CDR3 spells CASSLDGGQGGVNEQFF. The CDR3 nucleotides are TGCGCCAGCAGCTTGGACGGGGGACAGGGTGGTGTGAATGAGCAGTTCTTC.

Concerning this clone itself: The junction differs from germline at one of its ends, possibly a read error. The chain has TRBV2 and TRBJ2-7; tentative D call: TRBD2 (5 bases). CDR1 is SNHLY, CDR2 FYNNEI, per germline. This CDR3 has 11 residues. CDR3 sequence (DNA): TGTGCCAGCAGTGACGGAGGTTATACACACTTC. It is translated as CASSDGGYTHF. Together with reference TRBV2 and TRBJ2-7, the CDR3 gives the full variable domain: EPEVTQTPSHQVTQMGQEVILRCVPISNHLYFYWYRQILGQKVEFLVSFYNNEISEKSEIFDDQFSVERPDGSNFTLKIRSTKLEDSAMYFCASSDGGYTHFGPGTRLTVT.

This clone was seen a single time. This rearrangement joins TRBV5-1 to TRBJ2-7, with D tentatively TRBD1 (7 bases). V lost 2 bases and J 3 bases, leaving 15 bases between the germline ends. The CDR3 totals 15 residues. The germline CDR1 and CDR2 sequences are SGHRS and YFSETQ. The CDR3 loop is CASSFGDRLGYEQYF. For the CDR3, the DNA is TGCGCCAGCAGCTTCGGGGACAGACTAGGCTACGAGCAGTACTTC.

This clone was detected only once. This rearrangement joins TRBV2 to TRBJ2-7, with D possibly matching TRBD1 (6 bases). This CDR3 contains 14 residues. The germline V gene has CDR1 SNHLY and CDR2 FYNNEI. Trimming shortened V by 6 bases and J by 7 bases, and 19 bases separated the two germline ends. CDR3 in DNA: TGTGCCAGCAGCTTACTCTTTCGGACAGTTGAGCAGTACTTC. Protein sequence: CASSLLFRTVEQYF.

This clone was seen only a few times. V and J are TRBV11-1 and TRBJ2-7; 7 nucleotides agree with TRBD1. Losses at the gene ends were 4 bases for V and 6 bases for J; bases not matched to a gene: 12. The CDR3 is 15 amino acids. The germline gives CDR1 SGHAT, CDR2 FQDESV (reference sequence). For the CDR3, the DNA is TGTGCCAGCAGCTCGAGGGACAGTCCGTGGTTCGAGCAGTACTTC. Translating gives CASSSRDSPWFEQYF.

The rearrangement links TRBV28 to TRBJ2-6, with TRBD1 as a possible D gene (6 bases). Germline CDR1 is MDHEN and CDR2 is SYDVKM. V lost 6 bases to trimming and J lost 1 base, with 10 bases between them. The CDR3 sequence is 15 residues long. This CDR3 reads CASRTQGSGANVLTF. Written as DNA, the CDR3 is TGTGCCAGCAGGACACAGGGATCTGGGGCCAACGTCCTGACTTTC.

This clone appeared once. The chain uses TRBV5-1 and TRBJ1-1; no clear D. Per germline, CDR1 SGHRS and CDR2 YFSETQ. This CDR3 has 13 residues. V lost 5 bases and J 1 base, leaving 9 bases between the germline ends. The chain's CDR3 is CASRTETNTEAFF. CDR3 DNA: TGCGCCAGCAGGACGGAGACGAACACTGAAGCTTTCTTT.

This chain connects TRBV18 to TRBJ1-1, with a weak D call TRBD1 (6 bases). The length of the CDR3 is 16 residues. Germline V gives CDR1 KGHSH, CDR2 LQKENI. V was trimmed by 6 bases and J by 1 base, leaving 18 bases between them. The DNA for the CDR3 is TGTGCCAGCTCCCCTAGGGCGGGGGCTGGGAACACTGAAGCTTTCTTT. Protein: CASSPRAGAGNTEAFF. Looking up the rest from reference TRBV18 and TRBJ1-1 gives the full variable domain: NAGVMQNPRHLVRRRGQEARLRCSPMKGHSHVYWYRQLPEEGLKFMVYLQKENIIDESGMPKERFSAEFPKEGPSILRIQQVVRGDSAAYFCASSPRAGAGNTEAFFGQGTRLTVV.

V gene TRBV10-1 combines with J gene TRBJ2-3; D gene ambiguous. Germline assignment: CDR1 WNHNN and CDR2 SYGVQD (reference sequence). Trimming took 0 bases from V and 0 from J, leaving 10 bases between them. The CDR3 is 16 amino acids. Here the CDR3 DNA reads TGCGCCAGCAGTGAGTCGACTCTCTCTAGCACAGATACGCAGTATTTT. This translates into CASSESTLSSTDTQYF.

This clone occurred a few times. The rearrangement uses TRBV4-2 and TRBJ2-3; 10 nucleotides match TRBD2. The V gene end was trimmed by 0 bases and the J gene end by 1 base; junction bases not matched to a gene: 4. CDR1 and CDR2 (germline): LGHNA, YNFKEQ. This CDR3 has 17 amino acids. The CDR3 nucleotides are TGTGCCAGCAGCCAAGACCCCACTAGCGGGGGCACAGATACGCAGTATTTT. Amino acids: CASSQDPTSGGTDTQYF.

This clone was counted once. The V call is TRBV9, the J call TRBJ1-1; D call uncertain. Trimming cost V 5 bases and J 2 bases, with 16 bases left between them. Germline V gives CDR1 SGDLS, CDR2 YYNGEE. The length of the CDR3 is 15 residues. This chain's CDR3 is CASSFSPEGNTEAFF. CDR3 in DNA: TGTGCCAGCAGTTTTAGCCCAGAGGGAAACACTGAAGCTTTCTTT. Full variable domain (missing parts from reference TRBV9 and TRBJ1-1): DSGVTQTPKHLITATGQRVTLRCSPRSGDLSVYWYQQSLDQGLQFLIQYYNGEERAKGNILERFSAQQFPDLHSELNLSSLELGDSALYFCASSFSPEGNTEAFFGQGTRLTVV.

The V gene is TRBV7-8, the J gene TRBJ2-5; 10 positions match TRBD2. V dropped 4 bases and J dropped 5; count of bases not matched to a gene: 7. Germline CDR1 is SGHVS and CDR2 is FQNEAQ. The CDR3 length is 15 residues. Here the CDR3 DNA reads TGTGCCAGCAGCTCCCAGCGGGGGGGCCGGGAGACCCAGTACTTC. This gives the protein CASSSQRGGRETQYF.

This clone was counted a few times. The CDR3 DNA follows: TGCGCCAGCAGCCAAGGCAGGGGCGTCTCAGATACGCAGTATTTT. Protein product: CASSQGRGVSDTQYF. J is TRBJ2-3 and V is TRBV4-1; TRBD1 is a possible D gene (6 bases). The germline V and J ends were trimmed by 1 base and 4 bases, with 12 bases remaining between them. The CDR3 covers 15 residues. Germline lookup yields CDR1 MGHRA and CDR2 YSYEKL.

The V call is TRBV11-2, the J call TRBJ1-1; a possible D gene is TRBD1 (5 bases). The germline V gene has CDR1 SGHAT and CDR2 FQNNGV. This CDR3 is built from 13 residues. Trimming cost V 4 bases and J 5 bases, with 11 bases left between them. CDR3 sequence: CASSSSGWTEAFF. For the CDR3, the DNA is TGTGCCAGCAGCTCCTCAGGGTGGACTGAAGCTTTCTTT.

The CDR3 sequence: CASSLAHGGGFGQETQYF. CDR3 DNA sequence: TGTGCCAGCAGCTTAGCCCACGGGGGGGGGTTTGGCCAAGAGACCCAGTACTTC. The chain carries TRBV13 and TRBJ2-5; 8 bases line up with TRBD2. With V trimmed by 1 base and J by 1 base, 11 bases remained unmatched. CDR1 is PRHDT and CDR2 is FYEKMQ in the germline V gene (reference sequence). CDR3 length equals 18 residues.

The chain uses TRBV13 and TRBJ1-6; 9 bases match TRBD1. The CDR3 consists of 14 residues. J lost 10 bases, V lost 7 bases, and 8 bases had no gene match. Per the germline V gene, CDR1 is PRHDT and CDR2 is FYEKMQ (reference sequence). The CDR3 region has the DNA TGTGCCAGCACCCCGGGACAGGGACGATCACCCCTCCACTTT. Translation: CASTPGQGRSPLHF.

The chain combines TRBV25-1 with TRBJ1-3; D gene uncertain. CDR3 length: 14 residues. CDR1 is MGHDK and CDR2 is SYGVNS in the germline V gene. Deletions cut 3 bases from V and 0 bases from J, with 6 bases between. In nucleotides, the CDR3 is TGTGCCAGCAGTGATAAATTCTCTGGAAACACCATATATTTT. As protein: CASSDKFSGNTIYF.

This clone was detected only a few times. The chain joins TRBV5-1 to TRBJ2-6, with D hard to call. CDR1 is SGHRS and CDR2 is YFSETQ in the germline V gene. V lost 0 bases, J lost 0 bases, and 13 bases lay in between. This CDR3 is built from 18 residues. The DNA for the CDR3 is TGCGCCAGCAGCTTGGAATTTTTTCGGGTCTCTGGGGCCAACGTCCTGACTTTC. Its translation: CASSLEFFRVSGANVLTF.

This clone was seen only a few times. The chain employs TRBV6-5 and TRBJ1-1; D gene ambiguous. CDR3 length: 16 amino acids. Per the germline V gene, CDR1 is MNHEY and CDR2 is SVGAGI. Trimming took off 2 bases at V and 2 bases at J, with 15 bases between the two ends. CDR3 sequence (DNA): TGTGCCAGCAGTTACAACCCGACAAGAATTAACACTGAAGCTTTCTTT. This translates into CASSYNPTRINTEAFF.

The sample holds one count of this clone. The rearrangement links TRBV28 to TRBJ2-2; D is possibly TRBD2 (6 bases). Per the germline V gene, CDR1 is MDHEN and CDR2 is SYDVKM. Trimming cost V 7 bases and J 0 bases, with 9 bases left between them. The CDR3 covers 14 residues. In nucleotides, the CDR3 is TGTGCCAGCATGGAGGGGTCGAACACCGGGGAGCTGTTTTTT. Its translation: CASMEGSNTGELFF.